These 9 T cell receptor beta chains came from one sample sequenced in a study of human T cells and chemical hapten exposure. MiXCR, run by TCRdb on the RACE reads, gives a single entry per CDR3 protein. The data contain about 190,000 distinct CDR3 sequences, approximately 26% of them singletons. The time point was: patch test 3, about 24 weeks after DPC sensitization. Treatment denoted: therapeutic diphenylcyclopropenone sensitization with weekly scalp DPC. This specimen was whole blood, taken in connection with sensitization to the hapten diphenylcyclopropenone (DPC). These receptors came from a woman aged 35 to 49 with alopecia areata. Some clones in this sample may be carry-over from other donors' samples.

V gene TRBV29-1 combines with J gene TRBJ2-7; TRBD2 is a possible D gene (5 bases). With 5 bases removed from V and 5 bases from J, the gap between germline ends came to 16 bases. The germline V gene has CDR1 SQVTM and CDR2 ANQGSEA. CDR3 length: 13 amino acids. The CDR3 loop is CSVSVTGRDEQYF. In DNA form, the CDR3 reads TGCAGCGTTTCCGTGACTGGGAGAGACGAGCAGTACTTC.

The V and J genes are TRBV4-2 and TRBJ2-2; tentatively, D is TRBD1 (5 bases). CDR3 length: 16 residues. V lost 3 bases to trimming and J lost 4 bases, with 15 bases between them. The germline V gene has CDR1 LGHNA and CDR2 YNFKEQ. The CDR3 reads CASSHETQESTGELFF. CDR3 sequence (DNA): TGTGCCAGCAGCCATGAGACACAGGAGAGCACCGGGGAGCTGTTTTTT.

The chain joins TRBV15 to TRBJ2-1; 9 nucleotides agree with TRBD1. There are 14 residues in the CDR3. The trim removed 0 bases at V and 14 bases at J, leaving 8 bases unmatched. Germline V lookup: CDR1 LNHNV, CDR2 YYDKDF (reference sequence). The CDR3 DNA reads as TGTGCCACCAGCAGAGATACGCCCGGACAGGGGAAGTTCTTC. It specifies CATSRDTPGQGKFF.

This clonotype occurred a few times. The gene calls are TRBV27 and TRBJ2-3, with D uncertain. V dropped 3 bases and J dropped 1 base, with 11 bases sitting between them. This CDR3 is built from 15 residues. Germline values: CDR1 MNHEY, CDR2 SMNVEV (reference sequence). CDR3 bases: TGTGCCAGCAGTTTGAAGCCGTGGGGCACAGATACGCAGTATTTT. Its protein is CASSLKPWGTDTQYF.

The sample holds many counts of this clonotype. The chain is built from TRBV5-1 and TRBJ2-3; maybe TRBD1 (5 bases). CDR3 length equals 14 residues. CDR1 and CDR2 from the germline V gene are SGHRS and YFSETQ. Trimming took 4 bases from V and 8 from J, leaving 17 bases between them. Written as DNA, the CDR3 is TGCGCCAGCAGCCGCGACAGTCCCACGGGTACGCAGTATTTT. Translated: CASSRDSPTGTQYF.

The DNA of the CDR3 is TGCGCCAGCAGCTCTGGACTAGCGGGAGAAAACATTCAGTACTTC. The encoded protein is CASSSGLAGENIQYF. The chain is built from TRBV5-1 and TRBJ2-4; 13 nucleotides match TRBD2. CDR1 and CDR2 (germline): SGHRS, YFSETQ. There are 15 residues in the CDR3. V shed 3 bases and J 5 bases; nucleotides not matched to a gene: 2.

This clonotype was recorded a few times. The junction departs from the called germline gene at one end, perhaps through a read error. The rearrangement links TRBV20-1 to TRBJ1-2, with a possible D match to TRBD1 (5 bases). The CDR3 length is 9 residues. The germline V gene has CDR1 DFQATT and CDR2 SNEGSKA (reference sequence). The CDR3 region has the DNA TGCAGTGCTCCATTACCAGGGCCCTTC. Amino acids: CSAPLPGPF.

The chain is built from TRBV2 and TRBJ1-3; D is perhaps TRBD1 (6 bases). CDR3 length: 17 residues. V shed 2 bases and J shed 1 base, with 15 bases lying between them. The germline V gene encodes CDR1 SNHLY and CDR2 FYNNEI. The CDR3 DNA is TGTGCCAGCAGTGAAACCGGGACATTGTATTCTGGAAACACCATATATTTT. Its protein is CASSETGTLYSGNTIYF.

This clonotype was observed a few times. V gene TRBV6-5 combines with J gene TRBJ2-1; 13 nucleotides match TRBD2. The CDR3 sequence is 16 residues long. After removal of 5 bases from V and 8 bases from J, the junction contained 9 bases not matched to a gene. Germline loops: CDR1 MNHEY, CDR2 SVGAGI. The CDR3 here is CASSPRTSGSGHEQFF. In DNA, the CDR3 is TGTGCCAGCAGTCCCCGGACTAGCGGGAGCGGCCATGAGCAGTTCTTC.